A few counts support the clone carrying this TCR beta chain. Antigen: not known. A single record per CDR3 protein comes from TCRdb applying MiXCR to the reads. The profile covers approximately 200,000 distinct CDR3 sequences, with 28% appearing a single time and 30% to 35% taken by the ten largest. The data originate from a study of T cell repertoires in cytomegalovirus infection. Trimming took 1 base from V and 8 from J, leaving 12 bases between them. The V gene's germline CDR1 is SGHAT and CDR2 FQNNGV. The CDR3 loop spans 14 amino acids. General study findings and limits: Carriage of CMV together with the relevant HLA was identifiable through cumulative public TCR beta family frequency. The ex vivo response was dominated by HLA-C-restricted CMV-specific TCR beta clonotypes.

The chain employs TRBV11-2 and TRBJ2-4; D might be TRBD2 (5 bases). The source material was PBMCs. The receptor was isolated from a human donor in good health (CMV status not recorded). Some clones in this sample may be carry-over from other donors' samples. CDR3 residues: CASSLGSGEDIQYF. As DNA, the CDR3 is TGTGCCAGCAGCTTAGGGAGCGGCGAGGACATTCAGTACTTC.